The source of this TCR beta chain is a study of OX40 agonist ivuxolimab in advanced cancers. Findings and caveats of the study: At 0.1 to 3.0 mg/kg, CD4+ and CD8+ blood T cells expanded clonally by week 6.

In this sample, this clone turned up once. What it recognizes is unknown. The protocol was immunoSEQ multiplex PCR, while the TCRdb copy is restricted to in-frame clones and leaves out a portion. This table has about 79,000 clones, roughly 89% appearing once. This TCR was recovered from an adult with an advanced solid tumor such as melanoma, head and neck, liver or kidney cancer. Here the sequenced sample was CD4+ or CD8+ T cells sorted from blood, taken in a trial of the OX40 agonist ivuxolimab.

The CDR3 loop is CSGAENTGELFF. The CDR3 DNA follows: TGCTCGGGAGCGGAAAACACCGGGGAGCTGTTTTTT. This chain joins TRBV29-1 and TRBJ2-2, with TRBD2 as a possible D gene (6 bases). Germline V gene lookup returns CDR1 SQVTM and CDR2 ANQGSEA. CDR3 length equals 12 residues.